The rows below give T cell receptor beta chains drawn from one sample of a study of blood T cell repertoires in COVID-19. The assay was immunoSEQ multiplex PCR, and TCRdb's table has in-frame clones only and misses some. The sample includes roughly 100,000 clones, 65% to 90% of them seen just once. Material: peripheral blood. Receptors originate from an elderly man with acute or convalescent COVID-19. Both conserved end residues are part of each CDR3. The order of the fields is J gene, V gene, D gene, clone size, CDR3 DNA, CDR3 protein. A D gene is named only where the DNA matches it firmly. Clone sizes are given selectively: once, few, many, or a class where the clone is expanded.

>TRBJ1-3|TRBV29-1|NA|NA
TGCAGCGTTATGTCAGGAAACACCATATATTTT
CSVMSGNTIYF
>TRBJ1-2|TRBV5-5|NA|few
TGTGCCAGCAGCGGACTCTTTAACTATGGCTACACCTTC
CASSGLFNYGYTF
>TRBJ1-5|TRBV30|TRBD1|NA
TGTGCCTGGAGTACAGGGGAGAGCAATCAGCCCCAGCATTTT
CAWSTGESNQPQHF
>TRBJ1-4|TRBV18|NA|NA
TGTGCCAGCACTCCAGCGGCGGCCGAAAAACTGTTTTTT
CASTPAAAEKLFF
>TRBJ2-7|TRBV7-9|TRBD1|medium-sized
TGTGCCAGCAGCTCCCGGGACAGGGCCCGCGAGCAGTACTTC
CASSSRDRAREQYF
>TRBJ2-7|TRBV3-1/TRBV3-2|NA|once
TGTGCCAGCAGCCCATCCAGCCGGGCAAGCGGGCAGTACTTC
CASSPSSRASGQYF
>TRBJ2-3|TRBV3-1/TRBV3-2|NA|NA
TGTGCCAGCAGCCTCCAGGGGAGGGCCTCCGATACGCAGTATTTT
CASSLQGRASDTQYF
>TRBJ1-2|TRBV27|NA|NA
TGTGCCAGCAGTCCCCCCCTGGGCACAAGTAACTATGGCTACACCTTC
CASSPPLGTSNYGYTF
>TRBJ2-5|TRBV18|NA|NA
TGTGCCAGCTCACCAATTCACAGCCAAGAGACCCAGTACTTC
CASSPIHSQETQYF
>TRBJ2-7|TRBV10-2|TRBD2|NA
TGCGCCAGCAGTGCCGACTGGCCGGGACTAGCCTACGAGCAGTACTTC
CASSADWPGLAYEQYF
>TRBJ2-2|TRBV3-1/TRBV3-2|TRBD1|NA
TGTGCCAGCAGCCAAATCTCCCTCCCTTTCGGGACAGGGGGTTCCGGGGAGCTGTTTTTT
CASSQISLPFGTGGSGELFF
>TRBJ2-1|TRBV19|TRBD1|NA
TGTGCCAGTAGTACCGACAGGGGCTATGAGCAGTTCTTC
CASSTDRGYEQFF
>TRBJ1-3|TRBV14|NA|NA
TGTGCCAGCAGCCAAGGGAGCACCATATATTTT
CASSQGSTIYF
>TRBJ2-2|TRBV28|NA|NA
TGTGCCAGCAGCCCCCCAGGGGTCCTCACCGGGGAGCTGTTTTTT
CASSPPGVLTGELFF
>TRBJ2-7|TRBV30|TRBD2|NA
TGTGCTTTCCGCGGGAGTCTTGTCCACGAGCAGTACTTC
CAFRGSLVHEQYF
>TRBJ1-2|TRBV4-3|TRBD1|few
TGCGCCAGCAGCCCTGGACAGGAGAACTATGGCTACACCTTC
CASSPGQENYGYTF
>TRBJ1-5|TRBV12-3/TRBV12-4|NA|NA
TGTGCCAGCAGTTTACTTAGCAATCAGCCCCAGCATTTT
CASSLLSNQPQHF
>TRBJ1-5|TRBV19|NA|NA
TGTGCCAGTAGTATCCAGGGTCGGACGAAGTCCCAGCATTTT
CASSIQGRTKSQHF
>TRBJ1-2|TRBV5-1|TRBD1|NA
TGCGCCAGCAGCGTCGGACAGGGGGGCTATGGCTACACCTTC
CASSVGQGGYGYTF
>TRBJ1-3|TRBV5-1|TRBD1|NA
TGCGCCAGCAGCTCCGGGACAGGGTTATCGACCAGCTCTGGAAACACCATATATTTT
CASSSGTGLSTSSGNTIYF
>TRBJ2-5|TRBV7-7|NA|NA
TGTGCTAGCAGCTTAGGGGTTTGGAGCGAGACCCAGTACTTC
CASSLGVWSETQYF
>TRBJ2-2|TRBV7-9|TRBD1|NA
TGTGCCAGCAGCTTCCGGACAGGGTCCGGGGAGCTGTTTTTT
CASSFRTGSGELFF
>TRBJ1-5|TRBV7-2|TRBD1|once
TGTGCCAGCAGCTTCAACCGGGACAGAAATCAGCCCCAGCATTTT
CASSFNRDRNQPQHF
>TRBJ2-7|TRBV18|TRBD1|once
TGTGCCAGCTCACAAATGCCGACAGGGAACTACGAGCAGTACTTC
CASSQMPTGNYEQYF
>TRBJ1-2|TRBV18|NA|NA
TGTGCCAGCTCACCACAGTCAGGGTATGGCTACACCTTC
CASSPQSGYGYTF
>TRBJ1-1|TRBV29-1|NA|NA
TGCAGCGCAATACTTCCTATTTCGAACACTGAAGCTTTCTTT
CSAILPISNTEAFF
>TRBJ2-7|TRBV5-1|NA|NA
TGCGCCAGCAGCTTGGTCCTACCCTCCTACGAGCAGTACTTC
CASSLVLPSYEQYF
>TRBJ1-1|TRBV11-2|NA|NA
TGTGCCAGCAGCTTTCTGAGGAACCCTGAAGCTTTCTTT
CASSFLRNPEAFF
>TRBJ2-4|TRBV7-9|TRBD2|NA
TGTGCCAGCACCGGGAGGGGACTAGCCAAAAACATTCAGTACTTC
CASTGRGLAKNIQYF
>TRBJ1-3|TRBV5-1|TRBD1|NA
TGCGCCAGCAGCGTGGACAGGACGTACTCTGGAAACACCATATATTTT
CASSVDRTYSGNTIYF
>TRBJ2-6|TRBV18|NA|NA
TGTGCCAGCTCATTACAGGAGAGTGGGGCCAACGTCCTGACTTTC
CASSLQESGANVLTF